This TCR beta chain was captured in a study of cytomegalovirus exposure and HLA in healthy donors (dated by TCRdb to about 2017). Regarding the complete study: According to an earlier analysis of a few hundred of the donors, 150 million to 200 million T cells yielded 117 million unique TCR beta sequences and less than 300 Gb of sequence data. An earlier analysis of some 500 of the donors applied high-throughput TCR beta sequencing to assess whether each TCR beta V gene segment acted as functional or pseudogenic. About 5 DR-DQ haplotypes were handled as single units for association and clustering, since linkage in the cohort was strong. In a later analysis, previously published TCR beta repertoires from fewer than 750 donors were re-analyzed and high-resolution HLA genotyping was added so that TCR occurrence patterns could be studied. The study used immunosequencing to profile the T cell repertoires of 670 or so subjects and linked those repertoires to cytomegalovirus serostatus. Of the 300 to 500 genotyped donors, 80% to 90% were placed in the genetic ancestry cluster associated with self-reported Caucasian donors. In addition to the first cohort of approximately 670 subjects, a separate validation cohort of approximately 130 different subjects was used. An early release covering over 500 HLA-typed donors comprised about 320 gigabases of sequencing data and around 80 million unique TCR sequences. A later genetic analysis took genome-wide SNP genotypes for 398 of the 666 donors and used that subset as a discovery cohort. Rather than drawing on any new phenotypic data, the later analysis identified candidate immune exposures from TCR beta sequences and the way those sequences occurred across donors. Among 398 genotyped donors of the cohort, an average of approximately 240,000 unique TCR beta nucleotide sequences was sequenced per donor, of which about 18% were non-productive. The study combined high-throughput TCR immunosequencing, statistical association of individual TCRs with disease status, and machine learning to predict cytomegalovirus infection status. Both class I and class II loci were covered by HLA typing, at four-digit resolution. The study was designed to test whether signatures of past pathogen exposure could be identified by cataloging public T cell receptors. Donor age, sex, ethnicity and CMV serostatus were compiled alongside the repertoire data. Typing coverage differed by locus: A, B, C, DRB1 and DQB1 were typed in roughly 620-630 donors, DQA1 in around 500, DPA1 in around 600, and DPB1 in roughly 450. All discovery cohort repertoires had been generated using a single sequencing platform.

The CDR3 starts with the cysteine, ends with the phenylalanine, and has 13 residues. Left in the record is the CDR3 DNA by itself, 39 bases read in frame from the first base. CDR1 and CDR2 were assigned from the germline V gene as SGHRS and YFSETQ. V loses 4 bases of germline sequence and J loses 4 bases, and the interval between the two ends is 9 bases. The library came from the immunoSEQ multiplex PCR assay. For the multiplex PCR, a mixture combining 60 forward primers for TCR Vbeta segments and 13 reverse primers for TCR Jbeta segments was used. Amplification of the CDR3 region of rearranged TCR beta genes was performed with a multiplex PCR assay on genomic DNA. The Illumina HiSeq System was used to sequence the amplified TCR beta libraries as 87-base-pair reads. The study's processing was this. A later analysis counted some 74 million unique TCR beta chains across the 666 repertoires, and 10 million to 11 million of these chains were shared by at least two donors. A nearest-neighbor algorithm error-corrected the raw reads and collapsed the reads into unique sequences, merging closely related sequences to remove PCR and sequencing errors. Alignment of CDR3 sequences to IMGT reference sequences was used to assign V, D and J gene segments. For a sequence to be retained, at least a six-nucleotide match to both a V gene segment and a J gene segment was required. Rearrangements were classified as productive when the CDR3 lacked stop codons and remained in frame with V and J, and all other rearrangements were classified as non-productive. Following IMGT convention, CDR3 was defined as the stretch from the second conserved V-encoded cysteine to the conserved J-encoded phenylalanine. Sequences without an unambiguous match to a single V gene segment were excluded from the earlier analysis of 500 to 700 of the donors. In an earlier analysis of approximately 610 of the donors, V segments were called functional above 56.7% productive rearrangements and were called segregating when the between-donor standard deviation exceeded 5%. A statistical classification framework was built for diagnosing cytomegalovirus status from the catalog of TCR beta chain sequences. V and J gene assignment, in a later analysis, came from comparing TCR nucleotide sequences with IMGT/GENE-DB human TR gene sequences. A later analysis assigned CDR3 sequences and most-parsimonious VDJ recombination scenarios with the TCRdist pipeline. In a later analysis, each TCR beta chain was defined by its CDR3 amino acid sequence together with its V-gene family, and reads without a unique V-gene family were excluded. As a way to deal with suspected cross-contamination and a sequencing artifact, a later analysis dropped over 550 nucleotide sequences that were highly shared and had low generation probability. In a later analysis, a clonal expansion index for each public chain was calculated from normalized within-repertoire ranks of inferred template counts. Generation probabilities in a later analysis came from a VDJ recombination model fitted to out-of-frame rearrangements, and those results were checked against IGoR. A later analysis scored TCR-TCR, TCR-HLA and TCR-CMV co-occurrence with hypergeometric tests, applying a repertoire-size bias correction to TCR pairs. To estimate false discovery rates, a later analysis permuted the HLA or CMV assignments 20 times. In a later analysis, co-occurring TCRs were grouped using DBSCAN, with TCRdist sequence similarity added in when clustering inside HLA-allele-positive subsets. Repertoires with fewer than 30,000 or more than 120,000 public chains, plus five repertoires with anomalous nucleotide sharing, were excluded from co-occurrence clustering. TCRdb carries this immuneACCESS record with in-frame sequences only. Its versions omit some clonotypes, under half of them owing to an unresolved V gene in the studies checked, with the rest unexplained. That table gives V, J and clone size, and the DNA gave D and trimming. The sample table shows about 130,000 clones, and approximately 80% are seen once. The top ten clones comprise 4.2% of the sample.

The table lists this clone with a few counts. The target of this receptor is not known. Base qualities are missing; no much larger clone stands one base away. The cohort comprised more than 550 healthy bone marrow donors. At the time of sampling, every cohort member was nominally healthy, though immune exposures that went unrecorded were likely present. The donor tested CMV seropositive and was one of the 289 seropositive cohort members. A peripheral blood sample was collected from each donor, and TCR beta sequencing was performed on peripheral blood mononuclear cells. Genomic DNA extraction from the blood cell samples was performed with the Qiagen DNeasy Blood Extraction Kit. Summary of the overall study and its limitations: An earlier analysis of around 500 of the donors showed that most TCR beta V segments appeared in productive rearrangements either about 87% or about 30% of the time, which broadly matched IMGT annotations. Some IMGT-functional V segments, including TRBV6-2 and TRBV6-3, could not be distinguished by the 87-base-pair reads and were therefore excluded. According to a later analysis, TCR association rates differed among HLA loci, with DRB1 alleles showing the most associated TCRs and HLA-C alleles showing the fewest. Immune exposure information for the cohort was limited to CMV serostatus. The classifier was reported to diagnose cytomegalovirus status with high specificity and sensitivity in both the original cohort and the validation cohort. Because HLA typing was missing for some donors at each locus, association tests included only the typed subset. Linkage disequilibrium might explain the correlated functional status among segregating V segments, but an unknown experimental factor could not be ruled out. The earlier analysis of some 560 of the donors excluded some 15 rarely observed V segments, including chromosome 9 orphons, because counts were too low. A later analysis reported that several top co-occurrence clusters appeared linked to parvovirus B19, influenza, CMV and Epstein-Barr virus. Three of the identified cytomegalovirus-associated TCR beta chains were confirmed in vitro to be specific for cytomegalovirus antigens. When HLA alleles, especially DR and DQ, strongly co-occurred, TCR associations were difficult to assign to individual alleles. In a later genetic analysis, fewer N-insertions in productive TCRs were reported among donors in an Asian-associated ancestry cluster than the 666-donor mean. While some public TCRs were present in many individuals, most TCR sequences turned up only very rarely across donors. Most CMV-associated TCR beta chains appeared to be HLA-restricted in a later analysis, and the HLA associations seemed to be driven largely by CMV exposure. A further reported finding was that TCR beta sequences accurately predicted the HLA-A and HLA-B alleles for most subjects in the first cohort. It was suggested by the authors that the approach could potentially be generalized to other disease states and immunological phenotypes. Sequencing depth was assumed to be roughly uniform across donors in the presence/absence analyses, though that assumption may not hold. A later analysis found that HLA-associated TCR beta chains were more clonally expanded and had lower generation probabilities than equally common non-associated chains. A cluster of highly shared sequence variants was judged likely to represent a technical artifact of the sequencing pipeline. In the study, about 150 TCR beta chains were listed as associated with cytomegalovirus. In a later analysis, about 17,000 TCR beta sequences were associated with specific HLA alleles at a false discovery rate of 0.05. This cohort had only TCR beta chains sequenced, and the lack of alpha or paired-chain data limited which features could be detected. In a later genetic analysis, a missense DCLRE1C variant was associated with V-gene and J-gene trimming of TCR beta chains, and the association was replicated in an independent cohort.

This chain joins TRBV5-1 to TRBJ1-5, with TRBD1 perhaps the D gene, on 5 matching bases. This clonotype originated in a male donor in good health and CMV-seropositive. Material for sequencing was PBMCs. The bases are TGCGCCAGCAGCGTTGGGGGGAATCAGCCCCAGCATTTT. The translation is CASSVGGNQPQHF.